This record covers a single T cell receptor (beta chain). This sample was taken from a study of OX40 agonist ivuxolimab in advanced cancers. The repertoire was sequenced with immunoSEQ multiplex PCR; TCRdb's copy has only in-frame clones and lacks some. Of 50,000 to 65,000 clones in the sample, 70% to 90% were seen once. The CDR3 loop spans 15 amino acids. In germline, CDR1 is MNHEY, CDR2 SVGAGI. Trimming removed 5 bases at V and 1 base at J, with 14 bases between. The sequences come from CD4+ or CD8+ T cells sorted from blood, collected in a trial of the OX40 agonist ivuxolimab. The clonotype was recovered from an adult with an advanced solid tumor such as melanoma, head and neck, liver or kidney cancer. This chain links TRBV6-5 with TRBJ1-1; possible D gene TRBD1, 5 bases. CDR3 residues: CASSARKGWNTEAFF. As DNA, the CDR3 is TGTGCCAGCAGTGCCAGGAAGGGGTGGAACACTGAAGCTTTCTTT.